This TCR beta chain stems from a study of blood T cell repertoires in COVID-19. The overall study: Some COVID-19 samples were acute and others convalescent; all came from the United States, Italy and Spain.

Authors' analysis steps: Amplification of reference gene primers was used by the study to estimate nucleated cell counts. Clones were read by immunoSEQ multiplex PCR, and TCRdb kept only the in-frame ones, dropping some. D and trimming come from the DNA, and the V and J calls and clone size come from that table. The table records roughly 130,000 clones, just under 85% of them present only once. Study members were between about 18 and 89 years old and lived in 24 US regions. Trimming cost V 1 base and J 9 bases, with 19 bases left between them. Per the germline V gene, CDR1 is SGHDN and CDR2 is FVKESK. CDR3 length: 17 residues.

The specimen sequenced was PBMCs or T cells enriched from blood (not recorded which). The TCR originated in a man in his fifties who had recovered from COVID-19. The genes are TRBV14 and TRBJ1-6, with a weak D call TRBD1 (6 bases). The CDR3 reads CASSQVLGRGVGSPLHF. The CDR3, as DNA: TGTGCCAGCAGCCAAGTTCTCGGCAGGGGTGTCGGTTCACCCCTCCACTTT.